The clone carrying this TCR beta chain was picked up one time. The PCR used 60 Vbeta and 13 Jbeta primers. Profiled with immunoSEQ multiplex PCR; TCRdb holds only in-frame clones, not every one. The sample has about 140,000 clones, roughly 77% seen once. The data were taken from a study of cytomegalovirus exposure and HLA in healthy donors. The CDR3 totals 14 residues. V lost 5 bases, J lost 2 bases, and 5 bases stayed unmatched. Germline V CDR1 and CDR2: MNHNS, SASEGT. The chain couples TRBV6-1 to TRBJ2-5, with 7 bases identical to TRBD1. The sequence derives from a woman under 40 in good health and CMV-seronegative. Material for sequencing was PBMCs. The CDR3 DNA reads TGTGCCAGCAGTTCCGGGACAGAGCAAGAGACCCAGTACTTC. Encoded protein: CASSSGTEQETQYF.